The entry that follows covers one TCR beta chain sequence. The source of the sample is a study of blood T cell repertoires in COVID-19. Study summary: The study drew acute and convalescent COVID-19 samples from the United States, Italy and Spain. From T cells, B-cell-depleted T cells, or PBMCs came the material, which was cDNA or gDNA.

Looked up from germline, CDR1 is MDHEN and CDR2 is SYDVKM. The CDR3 loop spans 15 amino acids. V lost 8 bases to trimming and J lost 8 bases, with 24 bases between them. TCRdb's table, derived via immunoSEQ multiplex PCR, lists solely in-frame clones and lacks some. This sample has a few hundred thousand clones, with around 89% found just once. The specimen was peripheral blood. The chain uses TRBV28 and TRBJ1-2, with D perhaps matching TRBD1 (5 bases). This receptor was taken from a man in his thirties or forties with acute or convalescent COVID-19. The DNA of the CDR3 is TGTGCCAGCTATGGAATTTGGGGCAGCTATTCCGGCTACACCTTC. It codes for CASYGIWGSYSGYTF.